The 7 T cell receptor beta chains in this list originate from one sample, sequenced in a study of cytomegalovirus exposure and HLA in healthy donors. Primers: 60 Vbeta forward and 13 Jbeta reverse. Clones were read by immunoSEQ multiplex PCR, and TCRdb kept only the in-frame ones, dropping some. The data contain approximately 59,000 clones, around 80% of them singletons. The specimen was PBMCs. The receptors were gathered from a girl aged 10-17 years in good health and CMV-seropositive.

The genes are TRBV7-2 and TRBJ2-1; 7 bases map to TRBD1. This CDR3 spans 14 amino acids. Germline CDR1 and CDR2: SGHTA and FQGNSA. V was clipped by 6 bases and J by 8 bases; unmatched bases: 10. The CDR3 DNA follows: TGTGCCAGCAGGACCGGGACAGCGTACCATGAGCAGTTCTTC. This sequence encodes CASRTGTAYHEQFF.

The CDR3 here is CASSYGGVSTGELFF. The CDR3 nucleotides read TGCGCCAGCAGCTACGGGGGGGTTTCCACCGGGGAGCTGTTTTTT. This chain links TRBV5-1 with TRBJ2-2; 8 nucleotides match TRBD2. Germline values: CDR1 SGHRS, CDR2 YFSETQ. Germline trimming cut 3 bases from V and 4 bases from J; bases unmatched to any gene: 5. The length of the CDR3 is 15 residues.

This clone has only a few counts. The chain links TRBV5-4 to TRBJ1-5; D call uncertain. The V end lost 4 bases, the J end lost 5 bases, and 10 bases lay between the germline ends. CDR3 length equals 13 residues. The germline V gene has CDR1 SGHNT and CDR2 YYREEE (reference sequence). The CDR3 bases are TGTGCCAGCAGCCTGGACTACGATCAGCCCCAGCATTTT. This translates into CASSLDYDQPQHF.

The chain joins TRBV19 to TRBJ2-6; D is unresolved. The CDR3 is 13 residues long. Germline CDR1 LNHDA, CDR2 SQIVND (reference sequence). The V end lost 6 bases, the J end lost 0 bases, and 3 bases lay between the germline ends. The CDR3 sequence is CASRHSGANVLTF. CDR3 in DNA: TGTGCCAGTAGACACTCTGGGGCCAACGTCCTGACTTTC.

This clone was counted between two and nine times. This chain uses TRBV2 with TRBJ2-1, with 8 bases fitting TRBD2. This CDR3 spans 15 amino acids. Per the germline V gene, CDR1 is SNHLY and CDR2 is FYNNEI. Losses at the gene ends were 6 bases for V and 3 bases for J; bases not matched to a gene: 7. CDR3 in DNA: TGTGCCAGCAGCCAGCCGGGGGGGTTCTACAATGAGCAGTTCTTC. It specifies CASSQPGGFYNEQFF.

The chain is built from TRBV30 and TRBJ1-3; TRBD1 matches 7 bases. The V gene end was trimmed by 2 bases and the J gene end by 2 bases; junction bases not matched to a gene: 0. The CDR3 is made up of 13 amino acids. The germline V gene encodes CDR1 GTSNPN and CDR2 SVGIG (reference sequence). This CDR3 is CAWSTGAGNTIYF. The CDR3 DNA follows: TGTGCCTGGAGTACAGGGGCTGGAAACACCATATATTTT.

The rearrangement uses TRBV28 and TRBJ2-1; D uncertain. V was clipped by 5 bases and J by 4 bases, with 12 bases between them. The V gene's germline CDR1 is MDHEN and CDR2 SYDVKM. This CDR3 comprises 14 residues. The CDR3 DNA is TGTGCCAGCAGTCCTGCTGGGCAGTACAATGAGCAGTTCTTC. This sequence encodes CASSPAGQYNEQFF.